This TCR beta chain was observed in a study of cytomegalovirus exposure and HLA in healthy donors. Participants comprised healthy donors of bone marrow. Regarding this clone: Its antigen is undetermined.

General observations from the study: Owing to their indistinguishability, certain V segments, notably TRBV6-2 and TRBV6-3, were excluded. One variant, a missense change in DCLRE1C, was linked in a later analysis to TCR beta V- and J-gene trimming. It was in a later analysis that TCR association rates were seen to vary by HLA locus, highest for DRB1 and lowest for HLA-C.

Germline trimming cut 6 bases from V and 5 bases from J; bases unmatched to any gene: 8. CDR3 size: 14 residues. Germline CDR1 SGHAT, CDR2 FQNNGV. The PCR used 60 Vbeta and 13 Jbeta primers. Sequenced by immunoSEQ multiplex PCR; TCRdb stores in-frame clones only, minus some. The listing records 150,000 to 250,000 clones. The chain links TRBV11-2 to TRBJ2-5, with TRBD2 matching 8 bases. The sample consisted of PBMCs. This receptor was obtained from a boy aged 10-17 years in good health and CMV-seronegative. The CDR3 region has the DNA TGTGCCAGCAGGCAGCGGGGGTGGAATGAGACCCAGTACTTC. It specifies CASRQRGWNETQYF. The variable domain in full, with the rest retrieved from reference TRBV11-2 and TRBJ2-5, is EAGVAQSPRYKIIEKRQSVAFWCNPISGHATLYWYQQILGQGPKLLIQFQNNGVVDDSQLPKDRFSAERLKGVDSTLKIQPAKLEDSAVYLCASRQRGWNETQYFGPGTRLLVL.